This entry features one T cell receptor beta chain sequence. The target antigen is unknown. The sample comes from a study of cytomegalovirus exposure and HLA in healthy donors. The PCR employed 60 Vbeta primers together with 13 Jbeta primers. Clones were sequenced by immunoSEQ multiplex PCR, and TCRdb holds only the in-frame ones, with some missing. Here the sample table reports roughly 140,000 clones. Trimming took 0 bases from V and 10 from J, leaving 10 bases between them. Germline V lookup: CDR1 MNHNY, CDR2 SVGAGI (reference sequence). The CDR3 covers 14 residues. Study outcomes and limitations: Analysis performed later found more than 15,000 TCR beta sequences associated with HLA alleles at 0.05 false discovery rate. A later analysis reportedly identified an Asian-associated ancestry cluster as carrying fewer N-insertions than the approximately 670-donor mean. Within an earlier analysis, most TCR beta V segments proved productive either about 90% or about 30% of the time.

What was sequenced was PBMCs. This chain links TRBV6-6 with TRBJ1-6; D uncertain. This clonotype originated in a man in his forties or fifties in good health and CMV-seronegative. CDR3 amino acids: CASSYSRLKSPLHF. The CDR3 nucleotides are TGTGCCAGCAGTTACTCGAGACTCAAATCACCCCTCCACTTT.